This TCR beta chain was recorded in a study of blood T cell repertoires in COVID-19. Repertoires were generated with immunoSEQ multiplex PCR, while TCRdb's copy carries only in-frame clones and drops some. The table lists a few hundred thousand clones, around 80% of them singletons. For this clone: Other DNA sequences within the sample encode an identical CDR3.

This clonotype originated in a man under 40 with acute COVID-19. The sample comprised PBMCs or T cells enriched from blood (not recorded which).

The CDR3 loop reads CASSPVNTEAFF. For the CDR3, the DNA is TGTGCCAGTAGTCCAGTTAACACTGAAGCTTTCTTT. V is TRBV19 and J is TRBJ1-1; D unresolved. The V gene's germline CDR1 is LNHDA and CDR2 SQIVND (reference sequence). Trimming left V 5 bases short and J 2 bases short, with 6 bases between. The CDR3 is 12 amino acids.